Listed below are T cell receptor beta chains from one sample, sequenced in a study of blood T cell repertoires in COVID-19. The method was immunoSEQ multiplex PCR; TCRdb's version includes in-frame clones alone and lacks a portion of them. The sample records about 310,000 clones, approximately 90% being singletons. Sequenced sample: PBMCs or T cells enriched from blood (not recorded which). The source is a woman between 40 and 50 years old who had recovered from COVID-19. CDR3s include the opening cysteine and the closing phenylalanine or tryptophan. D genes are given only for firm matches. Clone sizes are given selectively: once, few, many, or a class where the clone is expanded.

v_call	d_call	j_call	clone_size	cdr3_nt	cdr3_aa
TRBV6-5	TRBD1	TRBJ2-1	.	TGTGCCAGCAAACAGGGGGCATGGCAGTTCTTC	CASKQGAWQFF
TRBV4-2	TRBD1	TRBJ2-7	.	TGTGCCAGCAGTCTAAGGGACAGGGACTACGAGCAGTACTTC	CASSLRDRDYEQYF
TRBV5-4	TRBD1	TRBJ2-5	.	TGTGCCAGCAGCCCGGGGACAGGGCCCGAGACCCAGTACTTC	CASSPGTGPETQYF
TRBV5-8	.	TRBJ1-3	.	TGTGCCAGCAGCTTGTTACAGGACTACTCTGGAAACACCATATATTTT	CASSLLQDYSGNTIYF
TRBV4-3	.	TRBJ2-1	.	TGCGCCAGCAGTCCCTTCGGTAGAGAGCAGTTCTTC	CASSPFGREQFF
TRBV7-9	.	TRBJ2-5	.	TGTGCCAGCAGCCTGCTCACAGGGAGAGAGACCCAGTACTTC	CASSLLTGRETQYF
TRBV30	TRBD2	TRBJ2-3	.	TGTGCCTGGAGTTTCACTAGCGACCTAGATACGCAGTATTTT	CAWSFTSDLDTQYF
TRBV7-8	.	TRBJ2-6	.	TGTGCCAGCAGCTTAGTAGAGTCTGGGGCCAACGTCCTGACTTTC	CASSLVESGANVLTF
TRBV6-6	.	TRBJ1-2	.	TGTGCCAGCAGTTTCCACAGGGAAAACTATGGCTACACCTTC	CASSFHRENYGYTF
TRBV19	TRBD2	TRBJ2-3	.	TGTGCCAGTAGTTCCGCGACTAGCGGGGGCCCGCCTAGCACAGATACGCAGTATTTT	CASSSATSGGPPSTDTQYF
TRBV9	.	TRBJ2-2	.	TGTGCCAGCAGCGCTGACTTGGATAACACCGGGGAGCTGTTTTTT	CASSADLDNTGELFF
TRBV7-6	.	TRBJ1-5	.	TGTGCCAGCAGCTTATCGGGGTCTCTCAATCAGCCCCAGCATTTT	CASSLSGSLNQPQHF
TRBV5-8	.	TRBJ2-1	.	TGTGCCAGCAGAAAAGGGGCGCTTTACAATGAGCAGTTCTTC	CASRKGALYNEQFF
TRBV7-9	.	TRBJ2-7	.	TGTGCCAGCAGCTTACTCCTAAGCGGTTCCTACGAGCAGTACTTC	CASSLLLSGSYEQYF
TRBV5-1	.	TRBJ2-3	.	TGCGCCAGCATTCAATCGGGAAGTGAAGATACGCAGTATTTT	CASIQSGSEDTQYF
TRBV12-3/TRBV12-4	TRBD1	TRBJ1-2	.	TGTGCCAGCATCCCTGGGACAGGTTATGGCTACACCTTC	CASIPGTGYGYTF
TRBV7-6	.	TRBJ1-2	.	TGTGCCAGCAGCTTAGAACCGGGAAGCAAAAATGGCTACACCTTC	CASSLEPGSKNGYTF
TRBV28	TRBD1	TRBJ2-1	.	TGTGCCAGCAGATCACCCGGGGACAGGGGGTCCTACAATGAGCAGTTCTTC	CASRSPGDRGSYNEQFF
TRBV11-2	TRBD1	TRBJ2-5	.	TGTGCCAGCAGCTCAAGGACAGGGGGGGTCGAGACCCAGTACTTC	CASSSRTGGVETQYF
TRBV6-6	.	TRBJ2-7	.	TGTGCCAGCACCACGACTGTCAGCTCCTACGAGCAGTACTTC	CASTTTVSSYEQYF
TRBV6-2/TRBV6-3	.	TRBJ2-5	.	TGTGCCAGCAGTTACGGCACACAAGAGACCCAGTACTTC	CASSYGTQETQYF
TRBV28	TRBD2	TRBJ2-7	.	TGTGCCAGCAGTTCTTTCAGCGGGGGGACAAGCTCCTACGAGCAGTACTTC	CASSSFSGGTSSYEQYF
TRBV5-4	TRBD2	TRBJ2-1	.	TGTGCCAGCAGCTTTCCTAGCGGGTATGAGCAGTTCTTC	CASSFPSGYEQFF
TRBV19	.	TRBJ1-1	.	TGTGCCAGTAGTGTCCCCGCAGGGAGGGACACTGAAGCTTTCTTT	CASSVPAGRDTEAFF
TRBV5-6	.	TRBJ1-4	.	TGTGCCAGCAGCTCTCCTATCAGGGTCACTAATGAAAAACTGTTTTTT	CASSSPIRVTNEKLFF
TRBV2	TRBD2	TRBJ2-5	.	TGTGCCAGTGGGACTAGCGGGACCCAAGAGACCCAGTACTTC	CASGTSGTQETQYF
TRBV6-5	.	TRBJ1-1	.	TGTGCCAGCAGCCGATTGGGACTCCCGAACACTGAAGCTTTCTTT	CASSRLGLPNTEAFF
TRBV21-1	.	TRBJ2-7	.	TGTGCCAGCAGCCGCGTGGCGGGCCGATCCTACGAGCAGTACTTC	CASSRVAGRSYEQYF
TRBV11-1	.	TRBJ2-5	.	TGTGCCAGCAGCATGGAGGGGAGCCAAGAGACCCAGTACTTC	CASSMEGSQETQYF
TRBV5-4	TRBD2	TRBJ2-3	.	TGTGCCAGCAGCCCGGGGGCTAGCGGGAGGTATGGCACAGATACGCAGTATTTT	CASSPGASGRYGTDTQYF
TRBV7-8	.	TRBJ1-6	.	TGTGCCAGCAGGTCCATTAATTCACCCCTCCACTTT	CASRSINSPLHF
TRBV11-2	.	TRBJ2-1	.	TGTGCCAGAGACCCCGGGAGTGGGTCCTACAATGAGCAGTTCTTC	CARDPGSGSYNEQFF
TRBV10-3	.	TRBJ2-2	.	TGTGCCATCCCTCAGGGTGCGAACACCGGGGAGCTGTTTTTT	CAIPQGANTGELFF
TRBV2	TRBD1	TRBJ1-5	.	TGTGCCAGCAGAGTCGGGACAGGGGACCAGCCCCAGCATTTT	CASRVGTGDQPQHF
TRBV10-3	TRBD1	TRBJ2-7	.	TGTGCCATCAGAAGACAGGGGGAGAGGGACGAGCAGTACTTC	CAIRRQGERDEQYF
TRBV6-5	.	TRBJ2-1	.	TGTGCCAGCAGTTATCGGGAATACAATGAGCAGTTCTTC	CASSYREYNEQFF
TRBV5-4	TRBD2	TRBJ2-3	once	TGTGCCAGCAGCTTCGGCGGACTAGCGGAGATCACAGATACGCAGTATTTT	CASSFGGLAEITDTQYF
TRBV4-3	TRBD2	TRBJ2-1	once	TGCGCCAGCAGCCAAGATCTTACTAGCGGGAGTGTGTCCTACAATGAGCAGTTCTTC	CASSQDLTSGSVSYNEQFF
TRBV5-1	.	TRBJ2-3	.	TGCGCCAGCAGCTTGGGGCCGGGGTTTGCAGATACGCAGTATTTT	CASSLGPGFADTQYF
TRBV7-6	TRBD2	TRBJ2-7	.	TGTGCCAGCAGCCGAGGAGGGCTAGCGGGTTTAGAGCAGTACTTC	CASSRGGLAGLEQYF
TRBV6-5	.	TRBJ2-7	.	TGTGCCAGCAGTTTCCCACGGACACCAAACGAGCAGTACTTC	CASSFPRTPNEQYF
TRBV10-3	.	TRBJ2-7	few	TGTGCCATGGGGCCCAGCTACGAGCAGTACTTC	CAMGPSYEQYF
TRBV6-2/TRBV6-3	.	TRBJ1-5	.	TGTGCCAGCAGTTTTCGACAGGGCAATCAGCCCCAGCATTTT	CASSFRQGNQPQHF
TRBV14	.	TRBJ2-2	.	TGTGCCAGCAGCCAGGCAGGGCGAACCGGGGAGCTGTTTTTT	CASSQAGRTGELFF
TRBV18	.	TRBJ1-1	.	TGTGCCAGCTCACCTCGCCTGCTCCAGGAAGCTTTCTTT	CASSPRLLQEAFF
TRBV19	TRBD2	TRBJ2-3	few	TGTGCCAGTAGTATGGGACGGGGGGACACAGATACGCAGTATTTT	CASSMGRGDTDTQYF
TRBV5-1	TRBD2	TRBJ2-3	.	TGCGCCAGCAGCAGAGCGCGGACTAGCGGGGAGATAACAGATACGCAGTATTTT	CASSRARTSGEITDTQYF
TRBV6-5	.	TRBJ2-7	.	TGTGCCAGCAGCAACGACAACTACGAGCAGTACTTC	CASSNDNYEQYF
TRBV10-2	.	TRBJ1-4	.	TGCGCCAGCAGTGACCCCAGGGTCACTAATGAAAAACTGTTTTTT	CASSDPRVTNEKLFF
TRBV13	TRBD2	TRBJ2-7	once	TGTGCCAGCAGCTCTCGACTAGCGGGGCAGGGGGAGCAGTACTTC	CASSSRLAGQGEQYF
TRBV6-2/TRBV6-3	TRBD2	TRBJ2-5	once	TGTGCCAGCAGTTACATGGGGGGGGGAGAAGAGACCCAGTACTTC	CASSYMGGGEETQYF
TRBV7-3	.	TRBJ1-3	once	TGTGCCAGCAGCCCATCCCCCGGCGGTTACTCTGGAAACACCATATATTTT	CASSPSPGGYSGNTIYF
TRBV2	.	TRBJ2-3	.	TGTGCCAGCCCCGAAGGGGTGCGCACAGATACGCAGTATTTT	CASPEGVRTDTQYF
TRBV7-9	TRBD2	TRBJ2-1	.	TGTGCCAGCAGTCCCCCCGGCGGGGGTAGCGGGATTGGTGAGCAGTTCTTC	CASSPPGGGSGIGEQFF
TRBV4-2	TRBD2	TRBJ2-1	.	TGTGCCAGCAGCCCCCCCGGACTAGCGGGAGTACATGAGCAGTTCTTC	CASSPPGLAGVHEQFF
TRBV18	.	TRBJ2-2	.	TGTGCCAGCTCACCCCAGCAGGCTTCGAACACCGGGGAGCTGTTTTTT	CASSPQQASNTGELFF
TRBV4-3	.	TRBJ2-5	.	TGCGCCAGCAGCCAAGTAGCCGCACAAGAGACCCAGTACTTC	CASSQVAAQETQYF
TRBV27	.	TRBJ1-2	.	TGTGCCAGCAGTCCTTCCCGGGGAGTGTGGAGGGGCTACACCTTC	CASSPSRGVWRGYTF
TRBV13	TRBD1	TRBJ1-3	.	TGTGCCAGCAGCTTTAGCGGGGGGGACAGACGATATTTT	CASSFSGGDRRYF